The 24 T cell receptor beta chains below were found in one sample sequenced in a study of cytomegalovirus exposure and HLA in healthy donors. Researchers ran the PCR with 60 Vbeta and 13 Jbeta primers. Here immunoSEQ multiplex PCR was the method, and the copy in TCRdb shows in-frame clones only, minus some. The sample records more than 95,000 clones, more than 60% being singletons. Sequencing input: PBMCs. The receptors were sampled from a woman between 50 and 59 years old in good health and CMV-seropositive.

A few counts support this clone. The CDR3 protein is CASSDSRMNTEAFF. Written as DNA, the CDR3 is TGCGCCAGCAGCGACAGTCGGATGAACACTGAAGCTTTCTTT. The V gene is TRBV5-1, the J gene TRBJ1-1, with D possibly being TRBD1 (5 bases). V lost 4 bases and J 0 bases, leaving 10 bases between the germline ends. Germline V gives CDR1 SGHRS, CDR2 YFSETQ. The CDR3 sequence is 14 residues long.

The chain couples TRBV5-1 to TRBJ2-3; 12 bases match TRBD2. CDR3 size: 15 residues. The V and J ends lost 1 base and 3 bases, in that order; junction bases with no gene match: 0. Per germline, CDR1 SGHRS and CDR2 YFSETQ. CDR3 sequence (DNA): TGCGCCAGCAGCTTGACTAGCGGGAGGACAGATACGCAGTATTTT. Protein: CASSLTSGRTDTQYF.

This clone was detected only once. The J gene is TRBJ1-1, the V gene TRBV15; 7 nucleotides agree with TRBD1. The CDR3 runs 15 residues. Trimming removed 4 bases from V and 4 bases from J; junction bases left unmatched: 9. The germline gives CDR1 LNHNV, CDR2 YYDKDF (reference sequence). CDR3 nucleotide sequence: TGTGCCACCAGCACGAGACAGGGTTTAGGCACTGAAGCTTTCTTT. This codes for CATSTRQGLGTEAFF.

The V gene is TRBV23-1, the J gene TRBJ1-2; tentatively, D is TRBD1 (5 bases). TRBV23-1 falls under the ORF class, with uncertain function. The CDR3 runs to 12 residues. V was trimmed by 3 bases and J by 6 bases, leaving 8 bases between them. The CDR3: CASSHSTDGYTF. The DNA for the CDR3 is TGCGCCAGCAGTCACTCGACAGATGGCTACACCTTC.

The chain combines TRBV9 with TRBJ1-5; weak D call: TRBD1 (5 bases). V was cut by 0 bases and J by 9 bases, with 16 bases left in between. From germline, CDR1 is SGDLS and CDR2 YYNGEE. The CDR3 spans 15 residues. In DNA, the CDR3 is TGTGCCAGCAGCGTAGGGTCGGGGGATGAATGGCCCCAGCATTTT. This translates into CASSVGSGDEWPQHF.

The chain has TRBV21-1 and TRBJ2-6; whether TRBD2, the table's D call, matches the DNA was not checked. TRBV21-1 counts as a pseudogene. This CDR3 spans 16 amino acids. CDR3 nucleotides: TGTGCCAGCAGCAACGGTTCCATCTCTGGGGCCAACGTCCTGACTTTC. As protein: CASSNGSISGANVLTF.

This clone was counted once. The chain carries TRBV4-1 and TRBJ2-7, with D uncertain. The CDR3 spans 14 residues. Germline assignment: CDR1 MGHRA and CDR2 YSYEKL. Trimming pared 1 base from V and 4 bases from J, leaving 11 bases between. The CDR3 loop is CASSQVTPAYEQYF. Here the CDR3 DNA reads TGCGCCAGCAGCCAAGTGACTCCCGCTTACGAGCAGTACTTC.

The J gene is TRBJ2-2, the V gene TRBV9, with 7 bases aligning to TRBD1. Germline CDR1 reads SGDLS; CDR2 reads YYNGEE. This CDR3 comprises 17 residues. After removal of 4 bases from V and 6 bases from J, the junction contained 15 bases not matched to a gene. As DNA, the CDR3 is TGTGCCAGCAGCAGCTCCGGGACAGTCTATTTCCCCGGGGAGCTGTTTTTT. Protein product: CASSSSGTVYFPGELFF. Using reference TRBV9 and TRBJ2-2 for the parts outside the CDR3, the full variable domain is DSGVTQTPKHLITATGQRVTLRCSPRSGDLSVYWYQQSLDQGLQFLIQYYNGEERAKGNILERFSAQQFPDLHSELNLSSLELGDSALYFCASSSSGTVYFPGELFFGEGSRLTVL.

The chain carries TRBV2 and TRBJ2-5; D might be TRBD2 (5 bases). Germline V CDR1 and CDR2: SNHLY, FYNNEI. The CDR3 runs 15 residues. V was pared by 3 bases and J by 0 bases, with 11 bases between. CDR3 loop: CASSDSAAHQETQYF. The CDR3 region has the DNA TGTGCCAGCAGTGACTCAGCGGCGCACCAAGAGACCCAGTACTTC.

This chain uses TRBV2 with TRBJ1-5, with 9 positions matching TRBD1. V shed 6 bases, J shed 0 bases, and the junction held 3 bases outside the gene matches. Germline V lookup: CDR1 SNHLY, CDR2 FYNNEI. This CDR3 region has 15 residues. The CDR3 reads CASSRTGDSNQPQHF. DNA for the CDR3: TGTGCCAGCAGCCGGACAGGGGATAGCAATCAGCCCCAGCATTTT.

This clone was detected once. This sequence joins TRBV13 and TRBJ2-7; a possible D gene is TRBD1 (5 bases). This CDR3 comprises 14 residues. Trimming removed 2 bases from V and 1 base from J, with 9 bases in between. Germline V CDR1 and CDR2: PRHDT, FYEKMQ (reference sequence). The CDR3 here is CASSLRRTSYEQYF. The CDR3 coding sequence is TGTGCCAGCAGCTTACGCCGGACATCCTACGAGCAGTACTTC.

This sequence joins TRBV30 and TRBJ2-7; D is unresolved. Trimming stripped 0 bases from V and 6 bases from J, with 9 bases between. The CDR3 extends over 12 amino acids. CDR1 is GTSNPN, CDR2 SVGIG, per germline (reference sequence). The CDR3 sequence: CAWSVLVGEQYF. DNA of the CDR3: TGTGCCTGGAGTGTATTGGTCGGCGAGCAGTACTTC.

The sample holds one count of this clone. This sequence joins TRBV4-1 and TRBJ2-7; TRBD2 matches at 8 bases. The CDR3 spans 16 residues. Germline V gene sequence: CDR1 MGHRA, CDR2 YSYEKL. The V gene end was trimmed by 1 base and the J gene end by 0 bases; junction bases not matched to a gene: 5. The CDR3 nucleotides read TGCGCCAGCAGCCAAGGGCACGGGAGGGCCTCCTACGAGCAGTACTTC. Translated: CASSQGHGRASYEQYF.

The chain is built from TRBV19 and TRBJ2-7; tentatively, D is TRBD2 (5 bases). This CDR3 region has 14 residues. The germline V gene has CDR1 LNHDA and CDR2 SQIVND (reference sequence). V gave up 0 bases and J gave up 5 bases, with 11 bases separating them. CDR3 sequence: CASSIDLSGNEQYF. The CDR3 bases are TGTGCCAGTAGTATAGATCTATCGGGGAACGAGCAGTACTTC.

This clone was counted once. The chain carries TRBV18 and TRBJ1-5; the D gene is possibly TRBD1 (5 bases). This CDR3 spans 15 amino acids. Trimming removed 6 bases from V and 5 bases from J, with 17 bases in between. Germline CDR1 is KGHSH and CDR2 is LQKENI. CDR3 in amino acids: CASSPAHRLYQPQHF. Here the CDR3 DNA reads TGTGCCAGCTCTCCCGCGCACAGGCTTTATCAGCCCCAGCATTTT.

This clone was seen more than once but under ten times. The rearrangement joins TRBV6-5 to TRBJ1-1; 9 positions match TRBD1. Germline V gene lookup returns CDR1 MNHEY and CDR2 SVGAGI. There are 14 residues in the CDR3. The junction had 6 bases not matched to a gene; V was cut back by 6 bases and J by 4 bases. In nucleotides, the CDR3 is TGTGCCAGCAGCAGGACAGGGGCCCTCACTGAAGCTTTCTTT. Protein: CASSRTGALTEAFF.

V gene TRBV7-2 combines with J gene TRBJ1-1, with D possibly TRBD1 on 5 matching bases. The CDR3 spans 17 residues. The V end was cut by 0 bases, the J end by 0 bases, with 14 bases between. Looked up from germline, CDR1 is SGHTA and CDR2 is FQGNSA. CDR3 in DNA: TGTGCCAGCAGCTTAGCTGGACACAACCTAATGAACACTGAAGCTTTCTTT. It codes for CASSLAGHNLMNTEAFF.

The V gene is TRBV11-2, the J gene TRBJ2-7; 14 bases map to TRBD2. The CDR3 totals 19 residues. Germline V gene data show CDR1 as SGHAT and CDR2 as FQNNGV. V dropped 0 bases and J dropped 0; count of bases not matched to a gene: 7. The CDR3 region has the DNA TGTGCCAGCAGCTTAGAGGGGGGGACTAGCGGGGGTCTCTCCTACGAGCAGTACTTC. Its translation: CASSLEGGTSGGLSYEQYF. Combining the CDR3 with reference TRBV11-2 and TRBJ2-7 gives the whole variable domain EAGVAQSPRYKIIEKRQSVAFWCNPISGHATLYWYQQILGQGPKLLIQFQNNGVVDDSQLPKDRFSAERLKGVDSTLKIQPAKLEDSAVYLCASSLEGGTSGGLSYEQYFGPGTRLTVT.

CDR3 nucleotide sequence: TGTGCCAGCTCACCCCTCGATGGCTACACCTTC. It is translated as CASSPLDGYTF. This rearrangement joins TRBV18 to TRBJ1-2; no clear D. This CDR3 spans 11 amino acids. Germline V gene lookup returns CDR1 KGHSH and CDR2 LQKENI. Trimming removed 3 bases from V and 6 bases from J, with 5 bases in between. The entire variable domain, with the rest obtained from reference TRBV18 and TRBJ1-2, is as follows: NAGVMQNPRHLVRRRGQEARLRCSPMKGHSHVYWYRQLPEEGLKFMVYLQKENIIDESGMPKERFSAEFPKEGPSILRIQQVVRGDSAAYFCASSPLDGYTFGSGTRLTVV.

The table lists this clone with a few counts. The chain couples TRBV2 to TRBJ1-6; the D is unclear. V gave up 7 bases and J gave up 6 bases, with 4 bases separating them. CDR1 is SNHLY and CDR2 is FYNNEI in the germline V gene. The CDR3 is made up of 11 amino acids. The CDR3 nucleotides are TGTGCCAGCAACAGTAATTCACCCCTCCACTTT. This sequence encodes CASNSNSPLHF.

This clone was detected only a few times. This sequence joins TRBV15 and TRBJ1-4, with a weak D call TRBD1 (5 bases). The CDR3 consists of 16 residues. Germline V lookup: CDR1 LNHNV, CDR2 YYDKDF (reference sequence). V gave up 0 bases and J gave up 0 bases, with 8 bases separating them. This chain's CDR3 is CATSRDKGATNEKLFF. The CDR3 coding sequence is TGTGCCACCAGCAGAGATAAAGGGGCAACTAATGAAAAACTGTTTTTT.

A few counts support this clone. J is TRBJ2-7 and V is TRBV13; D uncertain. This CDR3 spans 14 amino acids. The V gene lost 0 bases and the J gene lost 1 base, with 7 bases spanning the gap. From germline, CDR1 is PRHDT and CDR2 FYEKMQ (reference sequence). For the CDR3, the DNA is TGTGCCAGCAGCTTAGGACGGGTTTCCTACGAGCAGTACTTC. Its translation: CASSLGRVSYEQYF.

The V call is TRBV4-1, the J call TRBJ1-2; maybe TRBD1 (5 bases). In germline, CDR1 is MGHRA, CDR2 YSYEKL. The CDR3 sequence is 15 residues long. V lost 2 bases, J lost 4 bases, and 14 bases lay in between. CDR3 nucleotide sequence: TGCGCCAGCAGCCAACAACAGCTGGGGGGCTATGGCTACACCTTC. Protein sequence: CASSQQQLGGYGYTF.

A remark on this clone: The same CDR3 arises from other DNA sequences in this sample as well. The V call is TRBV5-1, the J call TRBJ2-5, with 8 bases fitting TRBD1. The CDR3 extends over 13 amino acids. Germline V gene lookup returns CDR1 SGHRS and CDR2 YFSETQ. V dropped 4 bases and J dropped 5; count of bases not matched to a gene: 4. The CDR3 sequence is CASSLQGAETQYF. DNA for the CDR3: TGCGCCAGCAGCCTCCAGGGGGCTGAGACCCAGTACTTC.